Given below is one T cell receptor (beta chain) in context. With V trimmed by 6 bases and J by 4 bases, 6 bases remained unmatched. Germline CDR1 reads MNHEY; CDR2 reads SVGAGI. The CDR3 runs to 15 residues. This study enrolled people aged about 18 to 90 from approximately 24 US geographic areas. Self-reported history from a screening survey and questionnaire set each donor's cohort. These data belong to a study of blood T cell repertoires in COVID-19. The wider study: The cDNA or gDNA used as material had been derived from T cells, B-cell-depleted T cells, or PBMCs.

Source study methods: Estimates of nucleated cell counts were drawn from the amplification of reference gene primers. Sequenced by immunoSEQ multiplex PCR; TCRdb stores in-frame clones only, minus some. The DNA was the basis for D and trimming; V, J and clone size are from that table. The sample contains about 180,000 clones, roughly 88% of which appear only once. What was sequenced was PBMCs or T cells enriched from blood (not recorded which). V gene TRBV6-5 combines with J gene TRBJ2-1; 10 positions match TRBD2. The sequence was obtained from a woman younger than 30 who had recovered from COVID-19. The CDR3 DNA is TGTGCCAGCAGACTTGGACTAGCGGAATACAATGAGCAGTTCTTC. This codes for CASRLGLAEYNEQFF.